Sequencing of this TCR beta chain was carried out in a study of T cell responses to AZD1222 COVID-19 vaccine. J gave up 7 bases and V 6 bases, and 12 bases lay outside the gene matches. The CDR3 has 15 amino acids. In germline, CDR1 is MNHEY, CDR2 SVGAGI. This table comes from immunoSEQ multiplex PCR, and its TCRdb copy is limited to in-frame clones, with some not included. Of some 160,000 clones listed, roughly 88% were seen once; the top ten hold about 1.8%. This chain uses TRBV6-5 with TRBJ1-2; 9 bases fit TRBD1. Specimen: peripheral blood, collected 28 days after the second AZD1222 dose. This TCR came from an adult who received the AZD1222 COVID-19 vaccine. The CDR3 bases are TGTGCCAGCAGCCCCGGGACAGGGCGTTCTCTTGGCTACACCTTC. Translating it yields CASSPGTGRSLGYTF.